This T cell receptor beta chain was found in a study of T cell changes during pregnancy in multiple sclerosis. V was clipped by 5 bases and J by 7 bases, with 15 bases between them. This CDR3 has 13 amino acids. CDR1 MNHEY and CDR2 SVGAGI come from the germline V gene. This clone was detected only once. Generated by immunoSEQ multiplex PCR, the TCRdb table keeps only in-frame clones and is missing some. The sample yields over 55,000 clones, 85% to 95% seen once. The source was CD8+ T cells from peripheral blood mononuclear cells, collected in the third trimester of pregnancy. This receptor was obtained from a female donor in good health, enrolled as a control in a pregnancy study. The rearrangement joins TRBV6-5 to TRBJ2-7, with D possibly being TRBD2 (5 bases). The CDR3 loop is CASSPEAPGEQYF. DNA for the CDR3: TGTGCCAGCAGTCCGGAGGCACCTGGTGAGCAGTACTTC.